This TCR beta chain was captured in a study of T cells after yellow fever vaccination. General study points: Relatively few clonotypes were ones that appeared in both CD4 and CD8 compartments.

The sample holds a few counts of this clonotype. Its specificity is unknown. The V gene lost 4 bases and the J gene lost 4 bases, with 14 bases spanning the gap. Germline loops: CDR1 SGHNT, CDR2 YYREEE (reference sequence). The CDR3 is 15 amino acids. Template switching by 5'RACE produced TCR cDNA, adding a universal primer site and UMIs. TCRdb used MiXCR to reprocess the 5' RACE reads, holding one entry per CDR3 protein. The top ten hold less than 3.5% of the sample, which has about 180,000 distinct CDR3 sequences, 5.5% to 8% seen once. The chain has TRBV5-4 and TRBJ2-2; D ambiguous. This sequence originates from a man aged 18 to 35 who received the YFV17D yellow fever vaccine. This material consisted of CD4+ T cells sorted from PBMCs, taken on the day of the first yellow fever vaccination. This CDR3 reads CASSHPWRSTGELFF. The CDR3 DNA sequence: TGTGCCAGCAGCCACCCGTGGCGGAGCACCGGGGAGCTGTTTTTT.